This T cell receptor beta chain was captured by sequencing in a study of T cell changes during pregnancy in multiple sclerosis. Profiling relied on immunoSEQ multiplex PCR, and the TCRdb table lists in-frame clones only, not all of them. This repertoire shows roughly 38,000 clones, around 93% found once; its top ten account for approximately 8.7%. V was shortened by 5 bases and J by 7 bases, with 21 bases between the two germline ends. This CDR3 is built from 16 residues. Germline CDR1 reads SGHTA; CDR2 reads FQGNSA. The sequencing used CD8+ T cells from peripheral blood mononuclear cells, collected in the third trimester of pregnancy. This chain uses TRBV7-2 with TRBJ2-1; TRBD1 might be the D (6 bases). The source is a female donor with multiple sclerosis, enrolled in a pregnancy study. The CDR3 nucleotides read TGTGCCAGCAGCCTAGATTTGGGGGCCGGTTGGAATGAGCAGTTCTTC. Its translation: CASSLDLGAGWNEQFF.